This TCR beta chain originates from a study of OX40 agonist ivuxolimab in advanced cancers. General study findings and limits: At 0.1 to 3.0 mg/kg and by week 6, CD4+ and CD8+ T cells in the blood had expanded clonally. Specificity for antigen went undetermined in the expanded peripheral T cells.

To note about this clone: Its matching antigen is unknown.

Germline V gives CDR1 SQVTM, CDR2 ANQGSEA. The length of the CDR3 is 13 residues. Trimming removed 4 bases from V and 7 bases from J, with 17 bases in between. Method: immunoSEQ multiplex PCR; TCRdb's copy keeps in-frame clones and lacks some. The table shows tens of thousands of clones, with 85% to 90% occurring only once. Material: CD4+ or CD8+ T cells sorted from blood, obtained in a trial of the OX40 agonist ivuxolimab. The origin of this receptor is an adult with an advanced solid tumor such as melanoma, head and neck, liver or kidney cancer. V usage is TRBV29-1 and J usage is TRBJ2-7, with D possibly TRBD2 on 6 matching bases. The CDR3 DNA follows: TGCAGCGTTGGGGATGGGACTCTCGGGGAGCAGTACTTC. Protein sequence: CSVGDGTLGEQYF.